This paragraph covers one TCR beta chain sequence. The antigen is undetermined. These data are taken from a study of cytomegalovirus exposure and HLA in healthy donors. Study-wide background: Clustering assigned around 77% of the roughly 380 genotyped donors to the Caucasian-associated ancestry cluster. Study-level results: Listed as cytomegalovirus-associated were approximately 160 TCR beta chains.

The CDR3 consists of 14 residues. CDR1 and CDR2 from the germline V gene are SGHAT and FQNNGV. V shed 7 bases and J 9 bases; nucleotides not matched to a gene: 14. The PCR had 60 Vbeta and 13 Jbeta primers. Sequencing used immunoSEQ multiplex PCR; TCRdb keeps in-frame clones, though not all of them. The table shows approximately 140,000 clones, with roughly 79% occurring only once. This TCR was sampled from a woman in her forties or fifties in good health and CMV-seronegative. Material for sequencing was PBMCs. The genes are TRBV11-2 and TRBJ2-5, with TRBD2 matching over 7 bases. The CDR3 loop reads CASMAGVGMGAQYF. The CDR3 DNA reads as TGTGCCAGCATGGCGGGGGTGGGGATGGGGGCCCAGTACTTC.